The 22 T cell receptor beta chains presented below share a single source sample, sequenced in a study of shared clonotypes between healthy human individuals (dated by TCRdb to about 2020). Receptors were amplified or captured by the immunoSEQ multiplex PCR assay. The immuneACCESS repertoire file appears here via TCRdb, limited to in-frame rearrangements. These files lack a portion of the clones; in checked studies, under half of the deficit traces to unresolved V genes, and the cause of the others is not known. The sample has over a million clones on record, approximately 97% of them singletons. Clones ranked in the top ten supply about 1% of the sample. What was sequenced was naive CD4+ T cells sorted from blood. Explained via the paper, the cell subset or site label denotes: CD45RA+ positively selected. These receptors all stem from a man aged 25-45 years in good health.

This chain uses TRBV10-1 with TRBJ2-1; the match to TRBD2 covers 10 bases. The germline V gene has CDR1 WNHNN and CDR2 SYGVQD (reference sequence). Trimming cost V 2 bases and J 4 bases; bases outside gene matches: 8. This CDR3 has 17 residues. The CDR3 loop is CASSEAASGSQYNEQFF. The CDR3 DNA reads TGCGCCAGCAGTGAGGCGGCTAGCGGGAGCCAATACAATGAGCAGTTCTTC.

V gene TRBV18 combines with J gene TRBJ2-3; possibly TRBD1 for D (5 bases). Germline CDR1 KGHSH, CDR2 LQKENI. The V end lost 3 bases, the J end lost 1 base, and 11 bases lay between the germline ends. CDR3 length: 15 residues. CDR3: CASSPPNRRTDTQYF. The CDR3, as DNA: TGTGCCAGCTCACCCCCAAACAGGCGCACAGATACGCAGTATTTT.

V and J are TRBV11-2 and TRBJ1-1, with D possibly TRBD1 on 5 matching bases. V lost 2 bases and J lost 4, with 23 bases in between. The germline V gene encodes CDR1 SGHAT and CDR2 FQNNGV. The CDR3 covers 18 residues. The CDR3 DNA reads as TGTGCCAGCAGCTTATACCGGGGGGTAGGCAGTTCCTCCACTGAAGCTTTCTTT. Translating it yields CASSLYRGVGSSSTEAFF.

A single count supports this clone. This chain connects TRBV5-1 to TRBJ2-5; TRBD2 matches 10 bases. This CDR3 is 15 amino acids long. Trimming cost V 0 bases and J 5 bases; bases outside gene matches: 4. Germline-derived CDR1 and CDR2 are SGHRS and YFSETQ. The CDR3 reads CASSLDPSGSETQYF. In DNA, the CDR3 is TGCGCCAGCAGCTTGGACCCTAGCGGGAGCGAGACCCAGTACTTC.

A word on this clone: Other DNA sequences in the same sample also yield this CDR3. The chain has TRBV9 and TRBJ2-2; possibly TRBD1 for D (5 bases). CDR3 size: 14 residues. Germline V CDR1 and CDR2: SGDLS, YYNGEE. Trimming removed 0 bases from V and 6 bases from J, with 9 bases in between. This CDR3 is CASSVVSGSGELFF. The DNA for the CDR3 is TGTGCCAGCAGCGTAGTGTCAGGGTCCGGGGAGCTGTTTTTT.

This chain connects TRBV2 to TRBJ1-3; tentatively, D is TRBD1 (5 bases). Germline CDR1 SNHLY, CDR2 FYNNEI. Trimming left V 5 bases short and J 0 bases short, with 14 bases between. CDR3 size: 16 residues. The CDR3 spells CASSPSDRASGNTIYF. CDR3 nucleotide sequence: TGTGCCAGCAGTCCAAGTGACAGAGCCTCTGGAAACACCATATATTTT.

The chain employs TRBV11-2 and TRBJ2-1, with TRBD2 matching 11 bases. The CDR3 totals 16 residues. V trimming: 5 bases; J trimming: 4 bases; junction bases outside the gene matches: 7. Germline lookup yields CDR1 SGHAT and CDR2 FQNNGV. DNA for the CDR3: TGTGCCAGCAGCGCAGACGGGACTAGCGGATACAATGAGCAGTTCTTC. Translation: CASSADGTSGYNEQFF.

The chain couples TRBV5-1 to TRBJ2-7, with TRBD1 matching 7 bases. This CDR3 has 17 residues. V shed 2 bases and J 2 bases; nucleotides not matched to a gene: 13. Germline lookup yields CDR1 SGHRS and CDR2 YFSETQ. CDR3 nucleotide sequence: TGCGCCAGCAGCTTCCACTTTACAGGGGAAAGGGCCTACGAGCAGTACTTC. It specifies CASSFHFTGERAYEQYF.

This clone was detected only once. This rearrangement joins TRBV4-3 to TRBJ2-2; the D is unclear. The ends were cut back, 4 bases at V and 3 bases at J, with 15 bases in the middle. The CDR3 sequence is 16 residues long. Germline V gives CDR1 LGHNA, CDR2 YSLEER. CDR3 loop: CASSPKAGKDTGELFF. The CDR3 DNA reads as TGCGCCAGCAGCCCAAAGGCTGGGAAGGACACCGGGGAGCTGTTTTTT.

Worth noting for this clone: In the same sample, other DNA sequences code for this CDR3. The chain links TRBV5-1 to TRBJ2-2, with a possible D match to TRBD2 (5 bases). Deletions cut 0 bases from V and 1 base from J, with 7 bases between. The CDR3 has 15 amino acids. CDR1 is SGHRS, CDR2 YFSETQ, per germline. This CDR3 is CASSLAGGNTGELFF. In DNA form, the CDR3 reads TGCGCCAGCAGCTTGGCAGGAGGGAACACCGGGGAGCTGTTTTTT.

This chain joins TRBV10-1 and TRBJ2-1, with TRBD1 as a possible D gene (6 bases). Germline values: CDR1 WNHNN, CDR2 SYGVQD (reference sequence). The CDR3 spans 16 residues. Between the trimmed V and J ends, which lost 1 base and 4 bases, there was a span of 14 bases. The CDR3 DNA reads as TGCGCCAGCAGTGAGTGGACAGTACCCGTTTACAATGAGCAGTTCTTC. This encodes CASSEWTVPVYNEQFF.

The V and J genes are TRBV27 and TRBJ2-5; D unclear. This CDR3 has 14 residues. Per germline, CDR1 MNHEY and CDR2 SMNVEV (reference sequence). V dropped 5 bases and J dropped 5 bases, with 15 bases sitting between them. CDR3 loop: CASSQPGSRETQYF. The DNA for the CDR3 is TGTGCCAGCAGTCAACCCGGCTCGCGGGAGACCCAGTACTTC.

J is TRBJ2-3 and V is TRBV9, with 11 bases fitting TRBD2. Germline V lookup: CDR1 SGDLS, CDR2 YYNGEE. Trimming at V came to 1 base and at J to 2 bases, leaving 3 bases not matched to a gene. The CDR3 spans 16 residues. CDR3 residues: CASSVPSGRPTDTQYF. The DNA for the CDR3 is TGTGCCAGCAGCGTACCTAGCGGGAGGCCCACAGATACGCAGTATTTT.

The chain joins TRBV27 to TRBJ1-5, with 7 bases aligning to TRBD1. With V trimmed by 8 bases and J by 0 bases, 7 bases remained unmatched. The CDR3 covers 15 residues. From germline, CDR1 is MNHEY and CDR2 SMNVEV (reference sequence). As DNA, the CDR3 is TGTGCCAGCTTCCGGGACAGTTATAGCAATCAGCCCCAGCATTTT. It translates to CASFRDSYSNQPQHF.

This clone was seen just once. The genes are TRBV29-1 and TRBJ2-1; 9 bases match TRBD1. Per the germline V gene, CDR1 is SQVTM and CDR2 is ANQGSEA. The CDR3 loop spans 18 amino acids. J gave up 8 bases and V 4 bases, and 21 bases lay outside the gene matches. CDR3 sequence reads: CSVGGRDREMVRRYEQFF. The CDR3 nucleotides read TGCAGCGTTGGAGGTAGGGACAGGGAAATGGTGAGGCGCTATGAGCAGTTCTTC.

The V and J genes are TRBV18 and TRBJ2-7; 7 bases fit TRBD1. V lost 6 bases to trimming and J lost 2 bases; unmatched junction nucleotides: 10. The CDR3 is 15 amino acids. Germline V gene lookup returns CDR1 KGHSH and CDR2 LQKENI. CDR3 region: CASSREDRLPYEQYF. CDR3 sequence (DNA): TGTGCCAGCTCCCGAGAGGACAGGTTACCCTACGAGCAGTACTTC.

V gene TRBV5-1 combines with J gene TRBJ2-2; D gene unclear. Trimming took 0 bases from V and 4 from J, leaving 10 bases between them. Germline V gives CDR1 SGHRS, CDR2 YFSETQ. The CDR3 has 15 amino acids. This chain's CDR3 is CASSLAIGATGELFF. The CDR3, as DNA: TGCGCCAGCAGCTTGGCCATAGGCGCCACCGGGGAGCTGTTTTTT. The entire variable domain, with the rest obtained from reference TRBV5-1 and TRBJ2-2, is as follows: KAGVTQTPRYLIKTRGQQVTLSCSPISGHRSVSWYQQTPGQGLQFLFEYFSETQRNKGNFPGRFSGRQFSNSRSEMNVSTLELGDSALYLCASSLAIGATGELFFGEGSRLTVL.

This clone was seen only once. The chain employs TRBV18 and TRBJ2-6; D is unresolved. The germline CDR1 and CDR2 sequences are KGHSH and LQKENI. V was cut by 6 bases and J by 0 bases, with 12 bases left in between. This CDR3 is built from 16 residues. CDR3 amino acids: CASSDTLSSGANVLTF. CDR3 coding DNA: TGTGCCAGCTCCGATACTCTAAGCTCTGGGGCCAACGTCCTGACTTTC.

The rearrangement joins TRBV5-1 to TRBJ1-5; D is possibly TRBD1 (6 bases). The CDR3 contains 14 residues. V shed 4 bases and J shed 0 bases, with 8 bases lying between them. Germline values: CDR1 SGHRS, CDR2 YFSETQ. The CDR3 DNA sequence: TGCGCCAGCAGCGAGGGGGATAGCAATCAGCCCCAGCATTTT. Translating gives CASSEGDSNQPQHF.

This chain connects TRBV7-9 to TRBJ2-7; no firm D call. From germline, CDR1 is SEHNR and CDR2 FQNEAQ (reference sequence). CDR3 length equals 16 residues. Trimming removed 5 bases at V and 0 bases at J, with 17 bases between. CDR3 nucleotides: TGTGCCAGCAGCACTTCAAAGGCAGGAACCTCCTACGAGCAGTACTTC. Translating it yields CASSTSKAGTSYEQYF.

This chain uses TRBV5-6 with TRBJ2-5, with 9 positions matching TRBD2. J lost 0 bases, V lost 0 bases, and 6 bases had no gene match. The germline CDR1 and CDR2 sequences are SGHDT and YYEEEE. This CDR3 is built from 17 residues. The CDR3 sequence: CASSLGLAGRYQETQYF. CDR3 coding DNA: TGTGCCAGCAGCTTGGGCCTAGCGGGAAGATACCAAGAGACCCAGTACTTC.

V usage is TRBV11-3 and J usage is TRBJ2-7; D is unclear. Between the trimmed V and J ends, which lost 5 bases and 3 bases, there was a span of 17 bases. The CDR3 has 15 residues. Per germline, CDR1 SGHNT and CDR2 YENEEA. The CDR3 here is CASSRTSAENYEQYF. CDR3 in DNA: TGTGCCAGCAGCCGCACCTCGGCGGAAAACTACGAGCAGTACTTC.